This passage covers 14 T cell receptor beta chains from one sample sequenced in a study of blood T cell repertoires in COVID-19. Here immunoSEQ multiplex PCR was the method, and the copy in TCRdb shows in-frame clones only, minus some. The sample has a few hundred thousand clones, around 83% seen once. The specimen sequenced was peripheral blood. The source is a man aged 50 to 60 with active or convalescent COVID-19.

The CDR3 loop reads CASSRPLDRVLRAFF. Here the CDR3 DNA reads TGTGCCAGCAGCCGACCACTGGACAGGGTACTCCGAGCTTTCTTT. The chain uses TRBV13 and TRBJ1-1, with 8 bases that match TRBD1. V lost 5 bases to trimming and J lost 10 bases; unmatched junction nucleotides: 15. Looked up from germline, CDR1 is PRHDT and CDR2 is FYEKMQ (reference sequence). CDR3 length: 15 amino acids.

This clone was picked up one time. V usage is TRBV28 and J usage is TRBJ1-2; D is perhaps TRBD1 (5 bases). Germline values: CDR1 MDHEN, CDR2 SYDVKM. V lost 2 bases and J 5 bases, leaving 9 bases between the germline ends. This CDR3 is built from 13 residues. The CDR3, as DNA: TGTGCCAGCAGTTTACAAGGGGCATATGGCTACACCTTC. Protein sequence: CASSLQGAYGYTF.

The V gene is TRBV20-1, the J gene TRBJ1-3, with D unresolved. CDR1 is DFQATT and CDR2 is SNEGSKA in the germline V gene (reference sequence). The CDR3 extends over 14 amino acids. Trimming left V 3 bases short and J 3 bases short, with 12 bases between. The CDR3 here is CSASLGRDGNTIYF. CDR3 DNA: TGCAGTGCTAGTTTGGGCCGAGATGGAAACACCATATATTTT.

The rearrangement joins TRBV1 to TRBJ2-1; the tabulated D call, TRBD2, remains unverified against the DNA. TRBV1 is a known pseudogene. The length of the CDR3 is 19 residues. The CDR3 protein is CTSSRPSGLAGGLDNEQFF. DNA of the CDR3: TGCACCAGCAGCCGACCCTCGGGACTAGCGGGAGGGCTTGACAATGAGCAGTTCTTC.

A single count supports this clone. The CDR3 spells CASSPGLSPDTGELFF. In nucleotides, the CDR3 is TGTGCCAGTAGTCCCGGACTCTCCCCGGACACCGGGGAGCTGTTTTTT. This sequence joins TRBV19 and TRBJ2-2, with a weak D call TRBD2 (5 bases). Per germline, CDR1 LNHDA and CDR2 SQIVND (reference sequence). The CDR3 has 16 residues. V was clipped by 5 bases and J by 3 bases, with 16 bases between them.

The chain uses TRBV10-3 and TRBJ2-4; tentatively, D is TRBD1 (6 bases). The CDR3 extends over 15 amino acids. Germline V gene data show CDR1 as ENHRY and CDR2 as SYGVKD. V gave up 4 bases and J gave up 3 bases, with 13 bases separating them. Here the CDR3 DNA reads TGTGCCATCAGTGTGGGGGCGAGAGACAAAAACATTCAGTACTTC. It encodes CAISVGARDKNIQYF.

The chain recombines TRBV5-5 with TRBJ1-6; the D is unclear. The CDR3 totals 16 residues. V gave up 4 bases and J gave up 3 bases, with 14 bases separating them. From germline, CDR1 is SGHKS and CDR2 YYEKEE (reference sequence). CDR3 protein: CASSIPSGNYNSPLHF. The CDR3 bases are TGTGCCAGCAGCATCCCGTCCGGGAACTATAATTCACCCCTCCACTTT.

The V call is TRBV6-6, the J call TRBJ1-1, with a tentative D call TRBD1 (5 bases). Trimming pared 5 bases from V and 0 bases from J, leaving 13 bases between. Germline loops: CDR1 MNHNY, CDR2 SVGAGI (reference sequence). The CDR3 length is 15 residues. CDR3 nucleotides: TGTGCCAGCAGTGACGTAGGGGTAATGAACACTGAAGCTTTCTTT. It translates to CASSDVGVMNTEAFF.

V usage is TRBV15 and J usage is TRBJ2-7; TRBD1 matches 8 bases. Germline assignment: CDR1 LNHNV and CDR2 YYDKDF (reference sequence). The V and J ends lost 0 bases and 0 bases, in that order; junction bases with no gene match: 10. The CDR3 is 18 amino acids. The CDR3 coding sequence is TGTGCCACCAGCAGAGATACCACGAGGGGACAGGACTCCTACGAGCAGTACTTC. It yields the protein CATSRDTTRGQDSYEQYF. Full variable domain (remainder filled in from reference TRBV15 and TRBJ2-7): DAMVIQNPRYQVTQFGKPVTLSCSQTLNHNVMYWYQQKSSQAPKLLFHYYDKDFNNEADTPDNFQSRRPNTSFCFLDIRSPGLGDTAMYLCATSRDTTRGQDSYEQYFGPGTRLTVT.

CDR3 loop: CASSASSDGLSYEQYF. CDR3 in DNA: TGTGCCAGCAGTGCTTCGTCGGACGGACTCTCCTACGAGCAGTACTTC. The V gene is TRBV2, the J gene TRBJ2-7, with D tentatively TRBD2 (5 bases). This CDR3 comprises 16 residues. Trimming left V 4 bases short and J 0 bases short, with 16 bases between. The V gene's germline CDR1 is SNHLY and CDR2 FYNNEI. Together with reference TRBV2 and TRBJ2-7, the CDR3 gives the full variable domain: EPEVTQTPSHQVTQMGQEVILRCVPISNHLYFYWYRQILGQKVEFLVSFYNNEISEKSEIFDDQFSVERPDGSNFTLKIRSTKLEDSAMYFCASSASSDGLSYEQYFGPGTRLTVT.

The V and J genes are TRBV6-2 or TRBV6-3 and TRBJ1-1, with 7 nucleotides matching TRBD1. Trimming removed 2 bases from V and 2 bases from J; junction bases left unmatched: 8. Germline CDR1 reads MNHEY; CDR2 reads SVGEGT. There are 16 residues in the CDR3. CDR3 nucleotide sequence: TGTGCCAGCAGTTACCCCCAAGGGGGCCGCAACACTGAAGCTTTCTTT. Encoded protein: CASSYPQGGRNTEAFF.

This chain joins TRBV6-2 or TRBV6-3 and TRBJ2-7, with D possibly being TRBD2 (6 bases). Trimming took off 0 bases at V and 3 bases at J, with 15 bases between the two ends. Germline CDR1 is MNHEY and CDR2 is SVGEGT. There are 16 residues in the CDR3. The CDR3 sequence: CASSYSGRGSFYEQYF. The CDR3, as DNA: TGTGCCAGCAGTTACTCGGGGCGGGGTTCCTTCTACGAGCAGTACTTC.

This clone is a singleton in its sample. The chain combines TRBV5-1 with TRBJ2-7; no clear D. The CDR3 contains 14 residues. Trimming took off 1 base at V and 0 bases at J, with 8 bases between the two ends. The germline gives CDR1 SGHRS, CDR2 YFSETQ. CDR3: CASSLRDNSYEQYF. The CDR3 DNA sequence: TGCGCCAGCAGCTTGCGAGACAACTCCTACGAGCAGTACTTC.

Concerning this clone: An end of the junction differs from the germline gene, which may be a read error. The rearrangement links TRBV28 to TRBJ2-1; possible D gene TRBD1, 7 bases. Germline CDR1 is MDHEN and CDR2 is SYDVKM. The CDR3 contains 16 residues. This CDR3 reads CASSLWGDSSYNEQFF. As DNA, the CDR3 is TGTGCCAGCAGCTTATGGGGGGACAGTTCCTACAATGAGCAGTTCTTC.